These 29 T cell receptor beta chains came from one sample sequenced in a study of molecular identifiers for immune sequencing clone quantification. TCRdb processed the PCR reads anew with MiXCR; each CDR3 protein has one entry. This sample yields under 650,000 distinct CDR3 sequences, of which approximately 20% are seen a single time; 0.85% belongs to the top ten. Sequenced input: naive CD8+ T cells from blood, with Jurkat cell RNA spiked in. The subset denotes: FACS-sorted CD8+CD4-CCR7+CD45RA+ naive T cells. Every receptor here comes from a human donor in good health. Some libraries in this study had Jurkat cell RNA spiked in.

V is TRBV28 and J is TRBJ1-6; D is perhaps TRBD1 (5 bases). Per germline, CDR1 MDHEN and CDR2 SYDVKM. The V end was cut by 6 bases, the J end by 16 bases, with 16 bases between. The CDR3 consists of 12 residues. This chain's CDR3 is CASSPGLDVLHF. CDR3 in DNA: TGTGCCAGCAGCCCAGGGTTGGACGTTCTCCACTTT.

The CDR3 nucleotides are TGTGCCAGCAGCCCCCGGGTACTAGGCACAGATACGCAGTATTTT. Amino acids: CASSPRVLGTDTQYF. The chain recombines TRBV28 with TRBJ2-3; D is possibly TRBD2 (5 bases). Trimming stripped 6 bases from V and 1 base from J, with 14 bases between. The CDR3 spans 15 residues. Germline CDR1 and CDR2: MDHEN and SYDVKM.

This clonotype was recorded many times. The chain couples TRBV13 to TRBJ2-6; no reliable D call. Per the germline V gene, CDR1 is PRHDT and CDR2 is FYEKMQ (reference sequence). The CDR3 runs 15 residues. Between the trimmed V and J ends, which lost 0 bases and 4 bases, there was a span of 7 bases. Written as DNA, the CDR3 is TGTGCCAGCAGCTTAGGAGCTTCGGGGGCCAACGTCCTGACTTTC. Amino acids: CASSLGASGANVLTF.

This clonotype was observed at least ten times. This rearrangement joins TRBV20-1 to TRBJ2-7; D is possibly TRBD1 (6 bases). V shed 1 base and J shed 9 bases, with 13 bases lying between them. Germline V gene lookup returns CDR1 DFQATT and CDR2 SNEGSKA (reference sequence). The CDR3 consists of 12 residues. This CDR3 is CSARAQGTGQYF. CDR3 coding DNA: TGCAGTGCTAGAGCACAGGGCACCGGGCAGTACTTC.

This clonotype was recorded many times. The chain couples TRBV30 to TRBJ2-1; no firm D call. V gave up 0 bases and J gave up 6 bases, with 6 bases separating them. CDR3 length equals 12 residues. Germline CDR1 is GTSNPN and CDR2 is SVGIG (reference sequence). The CDR3 protein is CAWSVGSNEQFF. As DNA, the CDR3 is TGTGCCTGGAGTGTAGGTTCCAATGAGCAGTTCTTC.

The chain employs TRBV11-2 and TRBJ1-2, with D maybe TRBD1 (5 bases). CDR1 SGHAT and CDR2 FQNNGV come from the germline V gene. CDR3 length equals 12 residues. The V end lost 6 bases, the J end lost 8 bases, and 13 bases lay between the germline ends. The CDR3 spells CASSYDSNGYTF. In DNA, the CDR3 is TGTGCCAGCAGTTATGACAGTAACGGCTACACCTTC.

There are many counts of this clonotype. The chain recombines TRBV28 with TRBJ1-2; D possibly corresponds to TRBD1 (6 bases). Trimming removed 9 bases at V and 4 bases at J, with 9 bases between. The CDR3 has 11 residues. Germline assignment: CDR1 MDHEN and CDR2 SYDVKM. CDR3 in amino acids: CASGTTYGYTF. The CDR3 nucleotides read TGTGCCAGTGGGACAACCTATGGCTACACCTTC.

In this sample, this clonotype turned up many times. The V gene is TRBV19, the J gene TRBJ1-5; no reliable D call. The CDR3 has 14 residues. Germline assignment: CDR1 LNHDA and CDR2 SQIVND (reference sequence). Trimming pared 5 bases from V and 8 bases from J, leaving 16 bases between. The CDR3 sequence: CASSVGGGMKPQHF. Here the CDR3 DNA reads TGTGCCAGTAGTGTCGGAGGAGGGATGAAGCCCCAGCATTTT.

This clonotype was seen ten or more times. The gene calls are TRBV28 and TRBJ2-5; D is unclear. V shed 3 bases and J shed 7 bases, with 9 bases lying between them. The CDR3 runs to 12 residues. Germline V gene data show CDR1 as MDHEN and CDR2 as SYDVKM. CDR3 sequence (DNA): TGTGCCAGCAGTTTGCCGCTCCGGACCCAGTACTTC. It yields the protein CASSLPLRTQYF.

This clonotype appeared many times. The chain's CDR3 is CASSPRTGPSHEQYF. Here the CDR3 DNA reads TGTGCCAGCAGCCCCCGGACAGGGCCTTCCCACGAGCAGTACTTC. The rearrangement joins TRBV5-8 to TRBJ2-7; TRBD1 matches 8 bases. With V trimmed by 4 bases and J by 5 bases, 11 bases remained unmatched. CDR1 SGHTS and CDR2 YDEGEE come from the germline V gene. The CDR3 has 15 amino acids.

The chain has TRBV20-1 and TRBJ1-6; D is unresolved. There are 14 residues in the CDR3. CDR1 is DFQATT, CDR2 SNEGSKA, per germline (reference sequence). V was clipped by 6 bases and J by 10 bases, with 19 bases between them. CDR3 sequence reads: CSASSFGPRSPLHF. Written as DNA, the CDR3 is TGCAGTGCATCTTCGTTTGGGCCAAGGTCACCCCTCCACTTT.

This clonotype was seen more than once but under ten times. The chain couples TRBV19 to TRBJ2-1; D is unresolved. The CDR3 loop spans 15 amino acids. CDR1 is LNHDA and CDR2 is SQIVND in the germline V gene (reference sequence). V lost 1 base, J lost 7 bases, and 14 bases lay in between. DNA of the CDR3: TGTGCCAGTAGTATAGGATTAACTTTAGGGAATGAGCAGTTCTTC. It codes for CASSIGLTLGNEQFF.

Ten or more counts support this clonotype. J is TRBJ1-6 and V is TRBV20-1; D gene unclear. V was trimmed by 3 bases and J by 6 bases, leaving 6 bases between them. The germline gives CDR1 DFQATT, CDR2 SNEGSKA (reference sequence). The CDR3 extends over 12 amino acids. In nucleotides, the CDR3 is TGCAGTGCTAGTGAGGGTAATTCACCCCTCCACTTT. Translating gives CSASEGNSPLHF.

This clonotype was seen more than once but under ten times. CDR3 DNA: TGCAGTGCTAGAGATCCAAGGGAGGTCTCCAATAGCAATCAGCCCCAGCATTTT. Protein product: CSARDPREVSNSNQPQHF. The rearrangement links TRBV20-1 to TRBJ1-5; D gene unclear. The CDR3 covers 18 residues. CDR1 and CDR2 (germline): DFQATT, SNEGSKA (reference sequence). V was shortened by 0 bases and J by 0 bases, with 18 bases between the two germline ends.

This clonotype was seen more than once but under ten times. The chain recombines TRBV3-1 with TRBJ2-1; D call uncertain. V lost 4 bases to trimming and J lost 6 bases, with 7 bases between them. The CDR3 extends over 12 amino acids. Germline V gene lookup returns CDR1 LGHDT and CDR2 YNNKEL (reference sequence). In DNA form, the CDR3 reads TGTGCCAGCAGCCGGCCTTGCAATGAGCAGTTCTTC. Translating it yields CASSRPCNEQFF.

As concerns this clonotype: One end of the junction is discordant with germline, which a read error may explain. The chain joins TRBV7-8 to TRBJ1-3, with 9 positions matching TRBD1. The germline gives CDR1 SGHVS, CDR2 FQNEAQ. This CDR3 region has 15 residues. The CDR3 here is CAGSSNRGPLDTIYF. Here the CDR3 DNA reads TGTGCCGGCAGCTCGAACAGGGGGCCGCTGGACACCATATATTTT.

This clonotype was recorded at least ten times. The V and J genes are TRBV7-9 and TRBJ2-3, with TRBD1 identical over 8 bases. This CDR3 is 16 amino acids long. V trimming: 5 bases; J trimming: 7 bases; junction bases outside the gene matches: 14. Germline values: CDR1 SEHNR, CDR2 FQNEAQ (reference sequence). CDR3 coding DNA: TGTGCCAGCAGCCTGGACAGGGAGTTCCCCCTTTATACGCAGTATTTT. This gives the protein CASSLDREFPLYTQYF.

This clonotype was picked up many times. The J gene is TRBJ2-3, the V gene TRBV9; D might be TRBD2 (6 bases). Germline V gene data show CDR1 as SGDLS and CDR2 as YYNGEE. The CDR3 sequence is 15 residues long. V was pared by 4 bases and J by 6 bases, with 18 bases between. CDR3 protein: CASSSREWSEDTQYF. CDR3 DNA: TGTGCCAGCAGCTCACGGGAGTGGAGCGAGGATACGCAGTATTTT.

This clonotype turned up a few times. The V call is TRBV19, the J call TRBJ2-7; TRBD2 aligns across 11 bases. This CDR3 region has 15 residues. In germline, CDR1 is LNHDA, CDR2 SQIVND (reference sequence). V dropped 5 bases and J dropped 2; count of bases not matched to a gene: 5. This chain's CDR3 is CASSPWTSGPYEQYF. CDR3 in DNA: TGTGCCAGTAGTCCATGGACTAGCGGGCCCTACGAGCAGTACTTC.

V gene TRBV7-6 combines with J gene TRBJ2-7, with 7 bases identical to TRBD1. With V trimmed by 3 bases and J by 7 bases, 15 bases remained unmatched. Germline V gene sequence: CDR1 SGHVS, CDR2 FNYEAQ. The CDR3 runs 16 residues. In nucleotides, the CDR3 is TGTGCCAGCAGCTTTAGCCCGTTGACAGGGACGAGGGAGCAGTACTTC. Residues: CASSFSPLTGTREQYF.

This clonotype was seen repeatedly, ten times or more. The rearrangement uses TRBV24-1 and TRBJ2-2; D remains unclear. Germline CDR1 and CDR2: KGHDR and SFDVKD. There are 13 residues in the CDR3. Trimming left V 4 bases short and J 0 bases short, with 2 bases between. CDR3 sequence: CATSDPNTGELFF. CDR3 DNA sequence: TGTGCCACCAGTGACCCGAACACCGGGGAGCTGTTTTTT.

This clonotype has ten or more counts. The gene calls are TRBV6-5 and TRBJ1-1; D ambiguous. The CDR3 totals 14 residues. V lost 1 base and J lost 3, with 9 bases in between. Germline CDR1 MNHEY, CDR2 SVGAGI. The CDR3 nucleotides are TGTGCCAGCAGTTACTTGAGCCCAGACACTGAAGCTTTCTTT. The encoded protein is CASSYLSPDTEAFF.

In this sample, this clonotype turned up a few times. The chain employs TRBV14 and TRBJ1-6; 7 nucleotides line up with TRBD1. The CDR3 extends over 15 amino acids. J lost 4 bases, V lost 3 bases, and 3 bases had no gene match. CDR1 is SGHDN and CDR2 is FVKESK in the germline V gene. CDR3 in DNA: TGTGCCAGCAGCCACGGACAGGTTTATAATTCACCCCTCCACTTT. Translating it yields CASSHGQVYNSPLHF.

Ten or more counts support this clonotype. The chain has TRBV5-4 and TRBJ2-5; D is tentatively TRBD1 or TRBD2 (5 bases each). In germline, CDR1 is SGHNT, CDR2 YYREEE (reference sequence). This CDR3 contains 15 residues. V lost 5 bases, J lost 0 bases, and 14 bases lay in between. CDR3 amino acids: CASSENWGNQETQYF. CDR3 DNA: TGTGCCAGCAGTGAAAACTGGGGGAACCAAGAGACCCAGTACTTC.

This clonotype was observed many times. The rearrangement uses TRBV13 and TRBJ2-3; 7 bases fit TRBD1. Germline CDR1 and CDR2: PRHDT and FYEKMQ (reference sequence). The J segment lost 0 bases and the V segment lost 5 bases, leaving 14 bases of the junction unmatched. The CDR3 covers 18 residues. In DNA, the CDR3 is TGTGCCAGCAGCCCACGGGACAGCTCGAGGGCTAGCACAGATACGCAGTATTTT. Protein: CASSPRDSSRASTDTQYF.

This clonotype was seen only a few times. The chain links TRBV12-3 or TRBV12-4 to TRBJ2-5, with D possibly being TRBD1 or TRBD2 (5 bases each). The germline V and J ends were trimmed by 6 bases and 1 base, with 9 bases remaining between them. The CDR3 is 13 residues long. This CDR3 is CASRWGSQETQYF. The DNA for the CDR3 is TGTGCCAGCAGATGGGGGTCCCAAGAGACCCAGTACTTC.

This rearrangement joins TRBV6-6 to TRBJ2-7; no definite D call. The CDR3 contains 14 residues. Trimming left V 2 bases short and J 3 bases short, with 11 bases between. The germline V gene encodes CDR1 MNHNY and CDR2 SVGAGI (reference sequence). CDR3 sequence: CASSYDPNSYEQYF. CDR3 bases: TGTGCCAGCAGTTACGACCCAAACAGCTACGAGCAGTACTTC.

The chain carries TRBV10-1 and TRBJ2-3, with D possibly called TRBD1 or TRBD2 (6 bases each). Germline V gene lookup returns CDR1 WNHNN and CDR2 SYGVQD (reference sequence). V was trimmed by 3 bases and J by 1 base, leaving 20 bases between them. The CDR3 sequence is 18 residues long. The CDR3 nucleotides read TGCGCCAGCAGTGAAAAAAAGGGGGGAATAGCACGCACAGATACGCAGTATTTT. This encodes CASSEKKGGIARTDTQYF.

This clonotype was picked up a small number of times. This chain joins TRBV12-3 or TRBV12-4 and TRBJ2-1; 9 bases agree with TRBD2. The V gene end was trimmed by 7 bases and the J gene end by 6 bases; junction bases not matched to a gene: 10. The CDR3 length is 15 residues. CDR3 nucleotide sequence: TGTGCCAGCACCGATGTTGCGGGAGGGTTCAATGAGCAGTTCTTC. This codes for CASTDVAGGFNEQFF.